This T cell receptor beta chain was found in a study of T cell changes during pregnancy in multiple sclerosis. TCRdb keeps only in-frame clones here, not all; method: immunoSEQ multiplex PCR. This sample has some 30,000 clones, with roughly 87% found just once. Trimming took off 3 bases at V and 0 bases at J, with 11 bases between the two ends. CDR1 and CDR2 (germline): SGHNT, YENEEA. This CDR3 has 15 residues. Of note for this clone: The same CDR3 can be traced to other DNA sequences in this sample.

Sequenced here: CD8+ T cells from peripheral blood mononuclear cells, sampled before pregnancy. The rearrangement links TRBV11-3 to TRBJ1-1; weak D call: TRBD1 (6 bases). The receptor comes from a female donor with multiple sclerosis, enrolled in a pregnancy study. CDR3 in DNA: TGTGCCAGCAGCTTCAAAGGACAGCTGAACACTGAAGCTTTCTTT. Translating it yields CASSFKGQLNTEAFF.